These 32 T cell receptor beta chains were all obtained from the same sample, sequenced in a study of CD8 T cells in ankylosing spondylitis. Antigens of these TCRs are unknown. TCRdb re-derived calls from the 5' RACE reads in MiXCR, one entry per CDR3 protein. The sample comprises around 490,000 distinct CDR3 sequences, about 5.7% of which are singletons, and around 3.5% rests with the top ten. Study conclusions and caveats: A motif in TCR beta, a set of 8 or 9 highly homologous variants, appeared characteristic of ankylosing spondylitis blood.

The sequencing sample was made of blood, either unsorted or a sorted T cell fraction (not recorded which). Receptors were obtained from a male donor with ankylosing spondylitis.

The sample holds a few counts of this clonotype. The V and J genes are TRBV12-3 or TRBV12-4 and TRBJ2-6; possible D gene TRBD1, 6 bases. There are 18 residues in the CDR3. Trimming pared 5 bases from V and 4 bases from J, leaving 21 bases between. CDR3 amino acids: CASSPGTLPVLGANVLTF. DNA of the CDR3: TGTGCCAGCAGTCCCGGGACACTGCCTGTTTTAGGGGCCAACGTCCTGACTTTC.

This clonotype was seen ten or more times. This rearrangement joins TRBV5-1 to TRBJ2-2; D may match TRBD1 or TRBD2 (5 bases each). This CDR3 has 15 amino acids. In germline, CDR1 is SGHRS, CDR2 YFSETQ. Trimming cost V 4 bases and J 1 base, with 11 bases left between them. The CDR3 region is CASSLGPLNTGELFF. The DNA of the CDR3 is TGCGCCAGCAGCCTGGGACCTTTGAACACCGGGGAGCTGTTTTTT.

In this sample, this clonotype turned up many times. The chain joins TRBV5-1 to TRBJ1-1; TRBD1 is a possible D gene (5 bases). CDR3 length equals 12 residues. Trimming shortened V by 7 bases and J by 0 bases, and 7 bases separated the two germline ends. The V gene's germline CDR1 is SGHRS and CDR2 YFSETQ. CDR3 loop: CASGALNTEAFF. The CDR3, as DNA: TGCGCCAGCGGGGCGTTGAACACTGAAGCTTTCTTT.

There are many counts of this clonotype. This sequence joins TRBV24-1 and TRBJ2-2; D possibly corresponds to TRBD2 (5 bases). This CDR3 spans 13 amino acids. Germline V CDR1 and CDR2: KGHDR, SFDVKD. V was cut by 6 bases and J by 6 bases, with 10 bases left in between. DNA of the CDR3: TGTGCCACCAGTCCCCCGGGGTCCGGGGAGCTGTTTTTT. Its translation is CATSPPGSGELFF.

This clonotype was counted many times. V gene TRBV5-1 combines with J gene TRBJ2-3; TRBD1 aligns across 9 bases. Germline assignment: CDR1 SGHRS and CDR2 YFSETQ. V shed 0 bases, J shed 3 bases, and the junction held 2 bases outside the gene matches. CDR3 size: 15 residues. CDR3 region: CASSLVGQGTDTQYF. Here the CDR3 DNA reads TGCGCCAGCAGCTTGGTGGGACAGGGAACAGATACGCAGTATTTT. The full variable domain, its missing parts supplied by reference TRBV5-1 and TRBJ2-3, is KAGVTQTPRYLIKTRGQQVTLSCSPISGHRSVSWYQQTPGQGLQFLFEYFSETQRNKGNFPGRFSGRQFSNSRSEMNVSTLELGDSALYLCASSLVGQGTDTQYFGPGTRLTVL.

This clonotype was found many times. The genes are TRBV5-1 and TRBJ1-2, with a possible D match to TRBD1 (5 bases). The CDR3 extends over 15 amino acids. Germline V gives CDR1 SGHRS, CDR2 YFSETQ. The V end lost 2 bases, the J end lost 1 base, and 12 bases lay between the germline ends. CDR3 sequence (DNA): TGCGCCAGCAGCTTCGCAGGCGGGGGTAACTATGGCTACACCTTC. Amino acid sequence: CASSFAGGGNYGYTF.

This clonotype was detected ten times or more. This chain links TRBV7-3 with TRBJ2-1; the match to TRBD1 covers 10 bases. Trimming at V came to 5 bases and at J to 10 bases, leaving 11 bases not matched to a gene. This CDR3 is built from 15 residues. Germline values: CDR1 SGHTA, CDR2 FQGTGA. The CDR3 region is CASSPGQGGYEEQFF. Written as DNA, the CDR3 is TGTGCCAGCAGCCCCGGACAGGGGGGCTACGAAGAGCAGTTCTTC.

This clonotype has a count of ten or more. This rearrangement joins TRBV7-6 to TRBJ1-4; maybe TRBD1 (5 bases). V was cut by 2 bases and J by 1 base, with 8 bases left in between. Germline CDR1 and CDR2: SGHVS and FNYEAQ. CDR3 length: 15 amino acids. The CDR3, as DNA: TGTGCCAGCAGCTTAAACGGGGGAACTAATGAAAAACTGTTTTTT. Its translation is CASSLNGGTNEKLFF.

This clonotype has just a few counts. V and J are TRBV28 and TRBJ2-7, with unresolved D. CDR1 is MDHEN, CDR2 SYDVKM, per germline. Between the trimmed V and J ends, which lost 4 bases and 4 bases, there was a span of 14 bases. The CDR3 totals 14 residues. The CDR3 DNA follows: TGTGCCAGCAGTTCCCGGAGTGGCCGATACGAGCAGTACTTC. Translation gives CASSSRSGRYEQYF.

This clonotype was counted at least ten times. The chain has TRBV7-9 and TRBJ1-4, with D uncertain. The germline V and J ends were trimmed by 5 bases and 2 bases, with 12 bases remaining between them. The CDR3 has 15 amino acids. Per germline, CDR1 SEHNR and CDR2 FQNEAQ (reference sequence). Here the CDR3 reads CASSLSRETNEKLFF. The CDR3 DNA reads TGTGCCAGCAGCCTTTCCCGGGAGACTAATGAAAAACTGTTTTTT.

This clonotype was seen many times. J is TRBJ2-7 and V is TRBV20-1; 7 bases match TRBD2. The ends lost 3 bases at V and 3 bases at J; junction bases unmatched: 14. The V gene's germline CDR1 is DFQATT and CDR2 SNEGSKA (reference sequence). The CDR3 consists of 16 residues. CDR3 DNA sequence: TGCAGTGCTAGGGGGAGACCTATGGGCGGGGGCTACGAGCAGTACTTC. It is translated as CSARGRPMGGGYEQYF.

There are many counts of this clonotype. The chain is built from TRBV28 and TRBJ1-2; 10 bases are a match to TRBD1. This CDR3 contains 12 residues. J gave up 8 bases and V 10 bases, and 7 bases lay outside the gene matches. Germline loops: CDR1 MDHEN, CDR2 SYDVKM. The CDR3 nucleotides read TGTGCCACCAAGGGACAGGGGAAGGGCTACACCTTC. Encoded protein: CATKGQGKGYTF.

This clonotype was observed at least ten times. The chain uses TRBV9 and TRBJ1-2; the D gene is possibly TRBD1 (6 bases). The CDR3 loop spans 15 amino acids. CDR1 is SGDLS and CDR2 is YYNGEE in the germline V gene. Between the trimmed V and J ends, which lost 4 bases and 3 bases, there was a span of 16 bases. CDR3 protein: CASSPRQDLYYGYTF. The CDR3 nucleotides read TGTGCCAGCAGCCCGAGACAGGACCTCTACTATGGCTACACCTTC.

Concerning this clonotype itself: At one of its ends the junction is not consistent with the germline gene, which may arise from a read error. This chain links TRBV5-5 with TRBJ1-1; no clear D. Germline V gives CDR1 SGHKS, CDR2 YYEKEE (reference sequence). The CDR3 spans 14 residues. In DNA, the CDR3 is TGTGCCATCAGCCGCGCGCCCGTGAACACTGAAGCTTTCTTT. It codes for CAISRAPVNTEAFF. Based on the CDR3 plus reference TRBV5-5 and TRBJ1-1, the full variable domain is DAGVTQSPTHLIKTRGQQVTLRCSPISGHKSVSWYQQVLGQGPQFIFQYYEKEERGRGNFPDRFSARQFPNYSSELNVNALLLGDSALYLCAISRAPVNTEAFFGQGTRLTVV.

This clonotype was seen repeatedly, ten times or more. The chain is built from TRBV6-5 and TRBJ1-2, with D possibly being TRBD1 (6 bases). Trimming removed 11 bases from V and 8 bases from J, with 15 bases in between. Looked up from germline, CDR1 is MNHEY and CDR2 is SVGAGI. The CDR3 is 11 amino acids. The CDR3 region is CASRGNEGYTF. In nucleotides, the CDR3 is TGTGCCTCGAGGGGGAATGAGGGCTACACCTTC.

This clonotype was counted at least ten times. The rearrangement uses TRBV20-1 and TRBJ1-1; D remains ambiguous. There are 12 residues in the CDR3. Between the trimmed V and J ends, which lost 3 bases and 5 bases, there was a span of 10 bases. Germline loops: CDR1 DFQATT, CDR2 SNEGSKA (reference sequence). CDR3 amino acids: CSASRSGTEAFF. The CDR3 DNA is TGCAGTGCTAGCAGGAGTGGGACTGAAGCTTTCTTT.

This clonotype was observed many times. The gene calls are TRBV12-3 or TRBV12-4 and TRBJ1-1; 7 bases align to TRBD1. The CDR3 consists of 14 residues. Trimming at V came to 4 bases and at J to 1 base, leaving 3 bases not matched to a gene. The CDR3 spells CASSWRTGNTEAFF. DNA of the CDR3: TGTGCCAGCAGTTGGAGGACAGGGAACACTGAAGCTTTCTTT.

At least ten counts were recorded for this clonotype. DNA of the CDR3: TGTGCCACCATGACTAGTGCTGGGGCCAACGTCCTGACTTTC. Translated: CATMTSAGANVLTF. The V and J genes are TRBV6-2 or TRBV6-3 and TRBJ2-6; D perhaps matches TRBD2 (6 bases). Trimming left V 10 bases short and J 2 bases short, with 12 bases between. The CDR3 totals 14 residues. Germline values: CDR1 MNHEY, CDR2 SVGEGT.

This clonotype was observed a few times. This chain connects TRBV6-1 to TRBJ2-3, with 7 bases identical to TRBD1. With V trimmed by 6 bases and J by 1 base, 7 bases remained unmatched. The germline CDR1 and CDR2 sequences are MNHNS and SASEGT. There are 15 residues in the CDR3. Here the CDR3 reads CASRNRGRGTDTQYF. The CDR3 nucleotides are TGTGCCAGCAGGAACAGGGGACGGGGCACAGATACGCAGTATTTT.

This clonotype was counted many times. This sequence joins TRBV4-2 and TRBJ2-6; either TRBD1 or TRBD2 may supply D (5 bases each). Germline V gene lookup returns CDR1 LGHNA and CDR2 YNFKEQ. This CDR3 has 17 residues. V was pared by 4 bases and J by 4 bases, with 17 bases between. The CDR3 DNA reads TGTGCCAGCAGCCCCCGGGGCAGTAGGTCGGGGGCCAACGTCCTGACTTTC. Residues: CASSPRGSRSGANVLTF.

There are many counts of this clonotype. The genes are TRBV5-1 and TRBJ2-1, with TRBD1 matching 8 bases. Trimming cost V 4 bases and J 4 bases; bases outside gene matches: 10. Germline V gives CDR1 SGHRS, CDR2 YFSETQ. The CDR3 has 16 residues. The CDR3 protein is CASSPNSWTGYNEQFF. CDR3 DNA: TGCGCCAGCAGCCCGAATTCCTGGACAGGGTACAATGAGCAGTTCTTC.

This chain's CDR3 is CASSSHRKSYEQYF. The CDR3 region has the DNA TGTGCCAGCAGCTCCCATCGGAAATCCTACGAGCAGTACTTC. The genes are TRBV7-9 and TRBJ2-7; D call uncertain. Germline CDR1 and CDR2: SEHNR and FQNEAQ (reference sequence). This CDR3 is 14 amino acids long. V was trimmed by 4 bases and J by 1 base, leaving 11 bases between them.

There are many counts of this clonotype. The CDR3 reads CASSIPAGELFF. The CDR3 DNA reads TGTGCCAGCAGTATCCCCGCAGGGGAGCTGTTTTTT. The chain uses TRBV12-3 or TRBV12-4 and TRBJ2-2; D is undetermined. This CDR3 has 12 residues. V gave up 5 bases and J gave up 8 bases, with 9 bases separating them.

At least ten counts were recorded for this clonotype. The V call is TRBV20-1, the J call TRBJ1-4, with 9 positions matching TRBD1. The CDR3 runs 15 residues. CDR1 is DFQATT and CDR2 is SNEGSKA in the germline V gene (reference sequence). V lost 5 bases, J lost 8 bases, and 12 bases stayed unmatched. The CDR3 DNA reads as TGCAGTGCTCCTAAAACAGGGGGCGCGGGGGAAAAACTGTTTTTT. It codes for CSAPKTGGAGEKLFF.

This clonotype was observed at least ten times. Written as DNA, the CDR3 is TGTGCCAGCAGTTCCTTTGGGGGAGAGGGCTACACCTTC. Translated: CASSSFGGEGYTF. The V and J genes are TRBV6-6 and TRBJ1-2; a weak D match, TRBD1 (5 bases). The CDR3 consists of 13 residues. Germline CDR1 MNHNY, CDR2 SVGAGI (reference sequence). With 4 bases removed from V and 8 bases from J, the gap between germline ends came to 14 bases.

This clonotype was counted many times. The chain employs TRBV29-1 and TRBJ2-3; D is tentatively TRBD1 or TRBD2 (5 bases each). Germline V gene data show CDR1 as SQVTM and CDR2 as ANQGSEA. The length of the CDR3 is 13 residues. V lost 6 bases to trimming and J lost 2 bases, with 12 bases between them. CDR3 nucleotides: TGCAGCGTAGGGGCGGGTCTCACAGATACGCAGTATTTT. Translation gives CSVGAGLTDTQYF.

This clonotype was recorded at least ten times. The gene calls are TRBV20-1 and TRBJ2-1; TRBD2 matches 14 bases. The length of the CDR3 is 13 residues. From germline, CDR1 is DFQATT and CDR2 SNEGSKA (reference sequence). V dropped 6 bases and J dropped 7; count of bases not matched to a gene: 2. Here the CDR3 reads CSAGLAGGNEQFF. The CDR3, as DNA: TGCAGTGCCGGACTAGCGGGAGGTAATGAGCAGTTCTTC.

This clonotype was seen at least ten times. V gene TRBV18 combines with J gene TRBJ2-7; D gene ambiguous. Between the trimmed V and J ends, which lost 0 bases and 7 bases, there was a span of 13 bases. Germline V gene sequence: CDR1 KGHSH, CDR2 LQKENI. The CDR3 is 14 residues long. The CDR3 nucleotides read TGTGCCAGCTCACCACCGGCAGGTACCGGTGAGCAGTACTTC. Amino acid sequence: CASSPPAGTGEQYF. The complete variable domain, with remaining parts taken from reference TRBV18 and TRBJ2-7, reads NAGVMQNPRHLVRRRGQEARLRCSPMKGHSHVYWYRQLPEEGLKFMVYLQKENIIDESGMPKERFSAEFPKEGPSILRIQQVVRGDSAAYFCASSPPAGTGEQYFGPGTRLTVT.

This clonotype was seen repeatedly, ten times or more. This chain uses TRBV5-1 with TRBJ2-2, with D hard to call. The V end lost 1 base, the J end lost 7 bases, and 5 bases lay between the germline ends. The CDR3 has 12 residues. Germline-derived CDR1 and CDR2 are SGHRS and YFSETQ. The CDR3 here is CASSLTYGELFF. The CDR3 region has the DNA TGCGCCAGCAGCTTGACGTACGGGGAGCTGTTTTTT.

At least ten counts were recorded for this clonotype. This chain's CDR3 is CASRLSVGKYNEQFF. The CDR3 coding sequence is TGTGCCAGCCGATTAAGCGTCGGGAAATACAATGAGCAGTTCTTC. This chain uses TRBV7-2 with TRBJ2-1, with D possibly matching TRBD2 (5 bases). The CDR3 has 15 amino acids. V was cut by 8 bases and J by 4 bases, with 18 bases left in between. Germline V CDR1 and CDR2: SGHTA, FQGNSA. Supplemented by reference TRBV7-2 and TRBJ2-1, the full variable domain reads GAGVSQSPSNKVTEKGKDVELRCDPISGHTALYWYRQSLGQGLEFLIYFQGNSAPDKSGLPSDRFSAERTGGSVSTLTIQRTQQEDSAVYLCASRLSVGKYNEQFFGPGTRLTVL.

This clonotype has a count of ten or more. This chain joins TRBV5-1 and TRBJ2-7; possible D gene TRBD1, 6 bases. There are 14 residues in the CDR3. Deletions cut 1 base from V and 6 bases from J, with 14 bases between. The V gene's germline CDR1 is SGHRS and CDR2 YFSETQ. The DNA for the CDR3 is TGCGCCAGCAGCTTGAATTCAGGGGCCGTCGAGCAGTACTTC. This gives the protein CASSLNSGAVEQYF.

This clonotype was observed many times. The chain joins TRBV5-1 to TRBJ2-7; TRBD1 agrees at 8 bases. The V segment lost 4 bases and the J segment 5 bases; nucleotides outside the gene matches: 5. The length of the CDR3 is 13 residues. CDR1 is SGHRS, CDR2 YFSETQ, per germline. CDR3 amino acids: CASSRAGGDEQYF. CDR3 nucleotide sequence: TGCGCCAGCAGCCGGGCAGGGGGCGACGAGCAGTACTTC.